This TCR beta chain was captured in a study of blood T cell repertoires in COVID-19. In the study overall: The samples span acute and convalescent COVID-19 from the United States, Italy and Spain. T cells, B-cell-depleted T cells, or PBMCs supplied cDNA or gDNA.

This CDR3 comprises 12 residues. V lost 7 bases to trimming and J lost 2 bases, with 9 bases between them. The germline V gene has CDR1 SNHLY and CDR2 FYNNEI. In the source study's methods: Researchers report that nucleated cell counts were estimated from reference gene primer amplification. Profiled with immunoSEQ multiplex PCR; TCRdb holds only in-frame clones, not every one. That table is the source of V, J and clone size, and D and trimming were worked out from the DNA. The repertoire holds approximately 150,000 clones, around nine tenths seen once, with 2% to 2.5% in the top ten. V and J are TRBV2 and TRBJ2-7; D call uncertain. The sequence was obtained from a man aged 65 to 85 with active COVID-19. The sequenced sample consisted of peripheral blood. The CDR3 DNA sequence: TGTGCCAGCATGACACACACCTACGAGCAGTACTTC. Its protein is CASMTHTYEQYF.